A single sample is the source of the 32 T cell receptor beta chains below, sequenced in a study of cytomegalovirus exposure and HLA in healthy donors. Use of 60 Vbeta and 13 Jbeta primers characterized the PCR. TCRdb keeps only in-frame clones here, not all; method: immunoSEQ multiplex PCR. The sample has 100,000 to 150,000 clones, roughly 82% seen once. The sample was PBMCs. The receptors shown here come from a man between 50 and 59 years old in good health and CMV-seronegative.

The rearrangement uses TRBV7-2 and TRBJ2-7; unclear D gene. This CDR3 comprises 13 residues. The V end was cut by 5 bases, the J end by 4 bases, with 12 bases between. From germline, CDR1 is SGHTA and CDR2 FQGNSA. Here the CDR3 reads CASSRGATYEQYF. The CDR3 DNA reads TGTGCCAGCAGCCGTGGTGCGACTTACGAGCAGTACTTC.

This chain uses TRBV7-9 with TRBJ1-1, with 7 bases that match TRBD1. V shed 5 bases, J shed 10 bases, and the junction held 10 bases outside the gene matches. The CDR3 has 13 residues. CDR1 SEHNR and CDR2 FQNEAQ come from the germline V gene (reference sequence). The CDR3 here is CASSPGTAEGAFF. CDR3 DNA sequence: TGTGCCAGCAGCCCCGGGACAGCCGAGGGAGCTTTCTTT.

The genes are TRBV2 and TRBJ1-1; D is unresolved. The CDR3 is made up of 12 amino acids. Per germline, CDR1 SNHLY and CDR2 FYNNEI. Trimming removed 11 bases at V and 4 bases at J, with 14 bases between. The CDR3, as DNA: TGTGCCCGAGTCGCCGTGAGCACTGAAGCTTTCTTT. Translating it yields CARVAVSTEAFF.

CDR3: CASTGQASYEQYF. Written as DNA, the CDR3 is TGTGCCAGTACTGGTCAAGCCTCCTACGAGCAGTACTTC. The V call is TRBV19, the J call TRBJ2-7; no firm D call. CDR1 is LNHDA and CDR2 is SQIVND in the germline V gene (reference sequence). The CDR3 extends over 13 amino acids. V was trimmed by 7 bases and J by 0 bases, leaving 10 bases between them.

This chain connects TRBV29-1 to TRBJ1-2; 8 nucleotides match TRBD1. This CDR3 spans 15 amino acids. V shed 3 bases, J shed 5 bases, and the junction held 11 bases outside the gene matches. CDR1 is SQVTM and CDR2 is ANQGSEA in the germline V gene. In DNA, the CDR3 is TGCAGCGTTGAGATCCCCGCAACAGGGGGTTATGGCTACACCTTC. This translates into CSVEIPATGGYGYTF.

V is TRBV7-2 and J is TRBJ1-2, with a tentative D call TRBD1 (6 bases). Germline V lookup: CDR1 SGHTA, CDR2 FQGNSA. V gave up 0 bases and J gave up 2 bases, with 10 bases separating them. CDR3 length: 15 amino acids. The CDR3 loop reads CASSLARGQNYGYTF. CDR3 nucleotide sequence: TGTGCCAGCAGCTTAGCGCGCGGACAGAACTATGGCTACACCTTC.

CDR3 in amino acids: CASSLSLAGTDTQYF. The CDR3 region has the DNA TGTGCCAGCAGCTTAAGCCTAGCGGGCACAGATACGCAGTATTTT. The rearrangement uses TRBV7-9 and TRBJ2-3; 7 nucleotides agree with TRBD2. V shed 2 bases, J shed 1 base, and the junction held 3 bases outside the gene matches. The CDR3 loop spans 15 amino acids. CDR1 and CDR2 (germline): SEHNR, FQNEAQ (reference sequence). The full variable domain, completed using reference TRBV7-9 and TRBJ2-3, is DTGVSQNPRHKITKRGQNVTFRCDPISEHNRLYWYRQTLGQGPEFLTYFQNEAQLEKSRLLSDRFSAERPKGSFSTLEIQRTEQGDSAMYLCASSLSLAGTDTQYFGPGTRLTVL.

The gene calls are TRBV4-3 and TRBJ2-5; 10 nucleotides agree with TRBD2. The J call could be wrong; TRBJ2-7 is a better fit for the DNA end. CDR3 length equals 18 residues. Germline V gene lookup returns CDR1 LGHNA and CDR2 YSLEER. In nucleotides, the CDR3 is TGCGCCAGCAGCCAAGCTTCCCCTCTAGCGGGGGTCTCCTACGAGCAGTACTTC. Encoded protein: CASSQASPLAGVSYEQYF.

This chain uses TRBV7-9 with TRBJ1-3; TRBD1 agrees at 7 bases. V was clipped by 5 bases and J by 3 bases; unmatched bases: 7. The CDR3 runs 15 residues. Germline CDR1 is SEHNR and CDR2 is FQNEAQ (reference sequence). The CDR3 DNA follows: TGTGCCAGCAGCACGGGACAGCTAGGTGGAAACACCATATATTTT. This codes for CASSTGQLGGNTIYF.

CDR3 region: CAWNEGQETQYF. The CDR3 DNA is TGTGCCTGGAATGAGGGTCAAGAGACCCAGTACTTC. V and J are TRBV30 and TRBJ2-5; D might be TRBD2 (5 bases). Trimming removed 4 bases at V and 2 bases at J, with 8 bases between. The CDR3 contains 12 residues. The germline V gene encodes CDR1 GTSNPN and CDR2 SVGIG (reference sequence).

The chain recombines TRBV19 with TRBJ1-1; TRBD1 agrees at 9 bases. The trim removed 5 bases at V and 3 bases at J, leaving 1 base unmatched. CDR1 and CDR2 from the germline V gene are LNHDA and SQIVND (reference sequence). CDR3 length: 13 residues. The CDR3 bases are TGTGCCAGTAGTGACAGGGGGTACACTGAAGCTTTCTTT. Its protein product is CASSDRGYTEAFF.

V and J are TRBV6-6 and TRBJ2-2, with D uncertain. This CDR3 has 14 amino acids. Deletions cut 1 base from V and 0 bases from J, with 3 bases between. Germline V gives CDR1 MNHNY, CDR2 SVGAGI (reference sequence). In DNA form, the CDR3 reads TGTGCCAGCAGTTACTTATCGAACACCGGGGAGCTGTTTTTT. Residues: CASSYLSNTGELFF.

This clone was picked up a small number of times. V usage is TRBV2 and J usage is TRBJ2-1; D might be TRBD1 (6 bases). The germline V gene encodes CDR1 SNHLY and CDR2 FYNNEI. This CDR3 has 14 amino acids. The V end was cut by 5 bases, the J end by 5 bases, with 13 bases between. The CDR3: CASSFRGVDNEQFF. For the CDR3, the DNA is TGTGCCAGCAGTTTCAGGGGAGTAGACAATGAGCAGTTCTTC.

This rearrangement joins TRBV7-8 to TRBJ1-5, with D possibly being TRBD1 (5 bases). Per the germline V gene, CDR1 is SGHVS and CDR2 is FQNEAQ. The CDR3 is made up of 13 amino acids. Trimming shortened V by 5 bases and J by 5 bases, and 10 bases separated the two germline ends. The CDR3 loop reads CASSDSLDQPQHF. The DNA for the CDR3 is TGTGCCAGCAGCGACAGTCTCGATCAGCCCCAGCATTTT.

The chain carries TRBV5-1 and TRBJ2-3; a possible D gene is TRBD2 (6 bases). V dropped 4 bases and J dropped 8 bases, with 17 bases sitting between them. This CDR3 is built from 14 residues. Germline-derived CDR1 and CDR2 are SGHRS and YFSETQ. CDR3 DNA: TGCGCCAGCAGCATATCGGGGGTTCAGGGTACGCAGTATTTT. It translates to CASSISGVQGTQYF.

CDR3 region: CASSLTGGVNTEAFF. The CDR3 bases are TGTGCCAGCAGCTTAACAGGCGGGGTGAACACTGAAGCTTTCTTT. V and J are TRBV7-3 and TRBJ1-1; no clear D. Trimming pared 0 bases from V and 0 bases from J, leaving 8 bases between. The CDR3 is made up of 15 amino acids. The V gene's germline CDR1 is SGHTA and CDR2 FQGTGA.

The chain is built from TRBV5-1 and TRBJ2-3; D not resolved. This CDR3 is built from 14 residues. V lost 7 bases, J lost 1 base, and 13 bases lay in between. CDR1 and CDR2 from the germline V gene are SGHRS and YFSETQ. The CDR3 region is CASGAVTRTDTQYF. DNA of the CDR3: TGCGCCAGCGGTGCGGTGACTCGCACAGATACGCAGTATTTT.

The chain recombines TRBV5-1 with TRBJ2-7; D is perhaps TRBD2 (6 bases). Germline CDR1 reads SGHRS; CDR2 reads YFSETQ. V lost 2 bases, J lost 7 bases, and 16 bases lay in between. The CDR3 is made up of 14 amino acids. In nucleotides, the CDR3 is TGCGCCAGCAGCTTTGCGGAGGGTGTGGGTGAGCAGTACTTC. This codes for CASSFAEGVGEQYF. Full variable domain (remainder filled in from reference TRBV5-1 and TRBJ2-7): KAGVTQTPRYLIKTRGQQVTLSCSPISGHRSVSWYQQTPGQGLQFLFEYFSETQRNKGNFPGRFSGRQFSNSRSEMNVSTLELGDSALYLCASSFAEGVGEQYFGPGTRLTVT.

The chain has TRBV11-2 and TRBJ2-7; D remains ambiguous. V lost 1 base to trimming and J lost 2 bases, with 9 bases between them. The CDR3 length is 14 residues. Germline CDR1 SGHAT, CDR2 FQNNGV. CDR3 loop: CASSLVRKPYEQYF. The CDR3 DNA reads as TGTGCCAGCAGCTTAGTGAGAAAACCCTACGAGCAGTACTTC.

The chain has TRBV20-1 and TRBJ2-5, with D uncertain. Trimming took 6 bases from V and 5 from J, leaving 7 bases between them. CDR3 length equals 10 residues. Looked up from germline, CDR1 is DFQATT and CDR2 is SNEGSKA (reference sequence). The CDR3 loop reads CSAPGETQYF. For the CDR3, the DNA is TGCAGTGCCCCCGGGGAGACCCAGTACTTC.

The rearrangement joins TRBV5-1 to TRBJ1-2, with D unclear. This CDR3 has 14 amino acids. Between the trimmed V and J ends, which lost 0 bases and 4 bases, there was a span of 10 bases. CDR1 SGHRS and CDR2 YFSETQ come from the germline V gene. CDR3 residues: CASSLGGEPYGYTF. CDR3 sequence (DNA): TGCGCCAGCAGCTTGGGGGGAGAGCCCTATGGCTACACCTTC. Based on the CDR3 plus reference TRBV5-1 and TRBJ1-2, the full variable domain is KAGVTQTPRYLIKTRGQQVTLSCSPISGHRSVSWYQQTPGQGLQFLFEYFSETQRNKGNFPGRFSGRQFSNSRSEMNVSTLELGDSALYLCASSLGGEPYGYTFGSGTRLTVV.

The chain recombines TRBV4-1 with TRBJ2-5; no firm D call. The CDR3 is 16 residues long. The V end was cut by 4 bases, the J end by 5 bases, with 20 bases between. CDR1 MGHRA and CDR2 YSYEKL come from the germline V gene. The CDR3 loop is CASSPLQIGFVETQYF. The CDR3 coding sequence is TGCGCCAGCAGCCCGTTGCAAATTGGCTTCGTGGAGACCCAGTACTTC.

The gene calls are TRBV7-2 and TRBJ2-5; 7 bases align to TRBD1. The J call may be mistaken, given a closer DNA end match to TRBJ2-7. CDR3 length equals 15 residues. Germline-derived CDR1 and CDR2 are SGHTA and FQGNSA. The CDR3 loop is CASSLQGTAVYEQYF. The CDR3 DNA reads TGTGCCAGCAGCCTCCAGGGGACAGCGGTCTACGAGCAGTACTTC.

The chain links TRBV19 to TRBJ1-1; no definite D call. V was clipped by 3 bases and J by 0 bases, with 8 bases between them. Germline V gives CDR1 LNHDA, CDR2 SQIVND (reference sequence). There are 14 residues in the CDR3. The CDR3 loop is CASSMGGMNTEAFF. The CDR3 coding sequence is TGTGCCAGTAGTATGGGAGGGATGAACACTGAAGCTTTCTTT.

The rearrangement links TRBV27 to TRBJ2-7; TRBD2 might be the D (5 bases). Deletions cut 0 bases from V and 2 bases from J, with 11 bases between. CDR3 size: 15 residues. Germline V lookup: CDR1 MNHEY, CDR2 SMNVEV (reference sequence). CDR3 coding DNA: TGTGCCAGCAGTTTATCAGCGGCAATGGCCTACGAGCAGTACTTC. It yields the protein CASSLSAAMAYEQYF.

The genes are TRBV19 and TRBJ2-6, with D possibly being TRBD2 (6 bases). The germline V gene has CDR1 LNHDA and CDR2 SQIVND (reference sequence). CDR3 length: 19 amino acids. Deletions cut 0 bases from V and 0 bases from J, with 15 bases between. The CDR3 sequence is CASSIDLSTGDSGANVLTF. As DNA, the CDR3 is TGTGCCAGTAGTATAGATCTTTCAACGGGGGACTCTGGGGCCAACGTCCTGACTTTC.

This clone turned up a few times. V usage is TRBV7-9 and J usage is TRBJ2-2, with 8 bases lining up with TRBD2. CDR1 is SEHNR, CDR2 FQNEAQ, per germline (reference sequence). This CDR3 spans 16 amino acids. J lost 3 bases, V lost 3 bases, and 6 bases had no gene match. CDR3 loop: CASSFTGGADTGELFF. CDR3 coding DNA: TGTGCCAGCAGCTTTACGGGGGGGGCCGACACCGGGGAGCTGTTTTTT.

The V and J genes are TRBV6-6 and TRBJ2-7, with D hard to call. The germline CDR1 and CDR2 sequences are MNHNY and SVGAGI (reference sequence). V was pared by 3 bases and J by 2 bases, with 11 bases between. This CDR3 is built from 14 residues. The CDR3 nucleotides read TGTGCCAGCAGTTATTTTACGGTCCCCTACGAGCAGTACTTC. Residues: CASSYFTVPYEQYF.

This clone was observed once. This chain joins TRBV6-5 and TRBJ2-5; D is possibly TRBD1 (6 bases). Germline CDR1 reads MNHEY; CDR2 reads SVGAGI. The CDR3 covers 15 residues. The V end was cut by 7 bases, the J end by 5 bases, with 20 bases between. The CDR3 coding sequence is TGTGCCAGCACCACACAGGGCGGATCACGGGAGACCCAGTACTTC. The encoded protein is CASTTQGGSRETQYF.

V and J are TRBV7-8 and TRBJ1-4, with 8 positions matching TRBD1. The germline gives CDR1 SGHVS, CDR2 FQNEAQ. The CDR3 sequence is 15 residues long. V lost 5 bases to trimming and J lost 4 bases; unmatched junction nucleotides: 6. CDR3 bases: TGTGCCAGCAGCCCAAAGACAGGGGTTAATGAAAAACTGTTTTTT. The encoded protein is CASSPKTGVNEKLFF. The variable domain in full, with the rest retrieved from reference TRBV7-8 and TRBJ1-4, is GAGVSQSPRYKVAKRGQDVALRCDPISGHVSLFWYQQALGQGPEFLTYFQNEAQLDKSGLPSDRFFAERPEGSVSTLKIQRTQQEDSAVYLCASSPKTGVNEKLFFGSGTQLSVL.

The chain is built from TRBV4-1 and TRBJ1-5, with D possibly TRBD1 on 6 matching bases. This CDR3 spans 17 amino acids. Per the germline V gene, CDR1 is MGHRA and CDR2 is YSYEKL. The V gene lost 1 base and the J gene lost 7 bases, with 20 bases spanning the gap. CDR3 region: CASSQVRGLTGGQPQHF. As DNA, the CDR3 is TGCGCCAGCAGCCAAGTGCGGGGGCTCACGGGGGGGCAGCCCCAGCATTTT.

The chain combines TRBV4-3 with TRBJ2-1, with 10 nucleotides matching TRBD1. Germline values: CDR1 LGHNA, CDR2 YSLEER. The V gene end was trimmed by 3 bases and the J gene end by 8 bases; junction bases not matched to a gene: 7. CDR3 size: 15 residues. CDR3 residues: CASSHGTGTGDEQFF. As DNA, the CDR3 is TGCGCCAGCAGCCACGGAACCGGGACAGGGGATGAGCAGTTCTTC.